These T cell receptor beta chains were read from a single sample in a study of vaccination effects on CD4 cells after COVID-19. The protocol was immunoSEQ multiplex PCR, while the TCRdb copy is restricted to in-frame clones and leaves out a portion. The sample holds 50,000 to 75,000 clones, 72% seen once. Antigen specificity for these receptors is unknown. The sequencing here drew on CD4+ T cells from PBMCs cultured without peptide, taken before COVID-19 vaccination. Receptor source: a human donor who had a prior SARS-CoV-2 infection. The CDR3 runs from the conserved cysteine through the conserved F or W. D genes are given only for firm matches. Part of the rows lack a size; the others show once, few, many or a class for expanded clones.

len,v_gene,j_gene,abundance,d_gene,CDR3nt,CDR3aa
13,TRBV28,TRBJ1-4,.,.,TGTGCCACCCTCCTTGCAACTAATGAAAAACTGTTTTTT,CATLLATNEKLFF
15,TRBV19,TRBJ2-7,.,TRBD1,TGTGCCAGTAGACGGGGACAGGGGACTTCCTACGAGCAGTACTTC,CASRRGQGTSYEQYF
16,TRBV11-2,TRBJ2-7,.,TRBD2,TGTGCCAGCAGCCCTCTAGCGGGAGGGGGATTCTACGAGCAGTACTTC,CASSPLAGGGFYEQYF
13,TRBV5-6,TRBJ2-3,.,.,TGTGCCAGCAGCGCTAAGGGTGCAGATACGCAGTATTTT,CASSAKGADTQYF
14,TRBV5-6,TRBJ1-2,.,.,TGTGCCAGCAGCTTGGGGGGCAATAACTATGGCTACACCTTC,CASSLGGNNYGYTF
14,TRBV7-3,TRBJ2-1,.,TRBD2,TGTGCCAGCAGCTTTGAGCGGGGGGGCTATGAGCAGTTCTTC,CASSFERGGYEQFF
15,TRBV5-5,TRBJ2-2,.,.,TGTGCCAGCAGCGAACGGGAAGGGGTCACCGGGGAGCTGTTTTTT,CASSEREGVTGELFF
14,TRBV5-1,TRBJ1-2,.,.,TGCGCCAGCAGCCCGGACACATTTACTAGGGGCTACACCTTC,CASSPDTFTRGYTF
16,TRBV19,TRBJ2-1,.,.,TGTGCCAGTAGTATCTTGGGGGCGGGGCAATACAATGAGCAGTTCTTC,CASSILGAGQYNEQFF
13,TRBV7-2,TRBJ2-7,.,.,TGTGCCAGCAGCGCCATTCACTCCTACGAGCAGTACTTC,CASSAIHSYEQYF
17,TRBV4-1,TRBJ1-2,.,TRBD1,TGCGCCAGCAGCCAAACCGGGACAGGGGCCTATAACTATGGCTACACCTTC,CASSQTGTGAYNYGYTF
15,TRBV5-4,TRBJ1-2,few,TRBD1,TGTGCCAGCAGCTTGGCGGGACAGGGGGCGCAGGGCTACACCTTC,CASSLAGQGAQGYTF
13,TRBV6-5,TRBJ1-2,few,TRBD1,TGTGCCAGCAGAAAGACAGGGGCCTATGGCTACACCTTC,CASRKTGAYGYTF
15,TRBV18,TRBJ2-7,.,TRBD1,TGTGCCAGCTCACCCTTTGGGACAGGAATCTACGAGCAGTACTTC,CASSPFGTGIYEQYF
10,TRBV20-1,TRBJ2-1,.,.,TGCAGTGCTAGAAACAATGAGCAGTTCTTC,CSARNNEQFF
13,TRBV15,TRBJ2-5,.,TRBD2,TGTGCCACCAGCAGCGGGGGGTTAGAGACCCAGTACTTC,CATSSGGLETQYF
14,TRBV4-3,TRBJ1-2,.,.,TGCGCCAGCAGCCCCGCCCGGGCCTCGTATGGCTACACCTTC,CASSPARASYGYTF
17,TRBV28,TRBJ1-2,.,.,TGTGCCAGCAGTTCCCCCTCCCCGACAGTGGGTGGCTATGGCTACACCTTC,CASSSPSPTVGGYGYTF
17,TRBV4-1,TRBJ2-1,.,.,TGCGCCAGCAGAAAAGGGAGAGGGGTTGACTCCTACAATGAGCAGTTCTTC,CASRKGRGVDSYNEQFF
14,TRBV7-8,TRBJ2-3,.,.,TGTGCCAGCAGCTGGGGGCCTTTGTCGGATACGCAGTATTTT,CASSWGPLSDTQYF
16,TRBV19,TRBJ1-6,.,TRBD1,TGTGCCAGTAGTATTTCAGCGACAGGGAGCAATTCACCCCTCCACTTT,CASSISATGSNSPLHF
17,TRBV24-1,TRBJ2-1,.,TRBD2,TGTGCCCCCACCGGGACTAGCGGGAGACTGGTGGGGAATGAGCAGTTCTTC,CAPTGTSGRLVGNEQFF
13,TRBV11-3,TRBJ1-1,few,TRBD1,TGTGCCAGCAGCGTTACAGGGGGAACTGAAGCTTTCTTT,CASSVTGGTEAFF
14,TRBV11-3,TRBJ2-1,.,TRBD2,TGTGCCAGCAGCGGGACTATATCCTACAATGAGCAGTTCTTC,CASSGTISYNEQFF
14,TRBV7-8,TRBJ1-5,.,TRBD1,TGTGCCAGCAGCCGAGGGGGCAGTTATCAGCCCCAGCATTTT,CASSRGGSYQPQHF
13,TRBV6-1,TRBJ1-2,.,.,TGTGCCAGCAGTGAGATCAACAGGGTGGACTACACCTTC,CASSEINRVDYTF
11,TRBV2,TRBJ2-7,.,.,TGTGCCAGCAGTGGCCAGACCGAGCAGTACTTC,CASSGQTEQYF
14,TRBV2,TRBJ2-3,.,TRBD2,TGTGCCAGCAGTCTAGCGGGAGGGCCAGATACGCAGTATTTT,CASSLAGGPDTQYF
15,TRBV6-1,TRBJ2-7,once,.,TGTGCCAGCAGTGAGGTCGTGACAGGATACTACGAGCAGTACTTC,CASSEVVTGYYEQYF
17,TRBV7-2,TRBJ2-1,.,.,TGTGCCAGCAGCTTATATGGGCTCCGAAGCTCCTACAATGAGCAGTTCTTC,CASSLYGLRSSYNEQFF
16,TRBV30,TRBJ1-4,.,TRBD1,TGTGCCTGGAGTCCTCAACCGGGACAGGGGAATGAAAAACTGTTTTTT,CAWSPQPGQGNEKLFF
14,TRBV6-5,TRBJ1-5,.,.,TGTGCCAGCAGGGCTGGATATAGCAATCAGCCCCAGCATTTT,CASRAGYSNQPQHF
17,TRBV5-1,TRBJ2-1,.,TRBD2,TGCGCCAGCAGCTGGGGACGGGGTGGGAGGGCCTTGAATGAGCAGTTCTTC,CASSWGRGGRALNEQFF
12,TRBV2,TRBJ1-4,.,.,TGTGCCAGCAGTGAACAGCCGGGAAAACTGTTTTTT,CASSEQPGKLFF
16,TRBV9,TRBJ2-2,.,.,TGTGCCAGCAGCGTACAGGGCGGGGGCAGCACCGGGGAGCTGTTTTTT,CASSVQGGGSTGELFF
16,TRBV18,TRBJ2-2,.,.,TGTGCCAGCTCACCACCTGGGTCGGGGAACACCGGGGAGCTGTTTTTT,CASSPPGSGNTGELFF
16,TRBV7-8,TRBJ2-1,.,TRBD1,TGTGCCAGCAGCTTAGCAGGGGACAGGGGAGGTTATGGGCAGTTCTTC,CASSLAGDRGGYGQFF
17,TRBV7-2,TRBJ1-3,.,.,TGTGCCAGCAGCTTGCAACCGGGACGGATCTCTGGAAACACCATATATTTT,CASSLQPGRISGNTIYF
15,TRBV7-8,TRBJ2-2,once,.,TGTGCCAGCAGCTTAGAAAGACTAGGAACCGGGGAGCTGTTTTTT,CASSLERLGTGELFF
16,TRBV30,TRBJ1-1,few,TRBD1,TGTGCCTGGAGTCCCGCGGGCAGGGGGATGAACACTGAAGCTTTCTTT,CAWSPAGRGMNTEAFF
14,TRBV19,TRBJ1-3,.,.,TGTGCCAGTAGTCCGGACAGTTCTGGAAACACCATATATTTT,CASSPDSSGNTIYF
14,TRBV7-9,TRBJ2-3,.,TRBD2,TGTGCCAGCAGCCCGGGACTAGCGGGAAATACGCAGTATTTT,CASSPGLAGNTQYF
15,TRBV5-1,TRBJ2-1,.,TRBD2,TGCGCCAGCAGCTTGGAACTAGCGGGAGCCCAAGGGCAGTTCTTC,CASSLELAGAQGQFF
15,TRBV6-5,TRBJ1-5,.,TRBD1,TGTGCCAGCCTCAGGGGGCTGTTTAGCAATCAGCCCCAGCATTTT,CASLRGLFSNQPQHF
13,TRBV18,TRBJ2-7,.,TRBD1,TGTGCCAGCTCACCGGACAGGGAGGACGAGCAGTACTTC,CASSPDREDEQYF
19,TRBV19,TRBJ2-1,.,TRBD2,TGTGCCAGCTCCACGAGGGTAGCGGGAGGCCCCAGCTCCTACAATGAGCAGTTCTTC,CASSTRVAGGPSSYNEQFF
13,TRBV7-2,TRBJ1-2,few,.,TGTGCCAGCAGCTTCAGGGTGGGAGGTGGCTACACCTTC,CASSFRVGGGYTF
17,TRBV4-1,TRBJ1-1,.,.,TGCGCCAGCAGCCAAATTCTTCGACAGCGGAGGAACACTGAAGCTTTCTTT,CASSQILRQRRNTEAFF